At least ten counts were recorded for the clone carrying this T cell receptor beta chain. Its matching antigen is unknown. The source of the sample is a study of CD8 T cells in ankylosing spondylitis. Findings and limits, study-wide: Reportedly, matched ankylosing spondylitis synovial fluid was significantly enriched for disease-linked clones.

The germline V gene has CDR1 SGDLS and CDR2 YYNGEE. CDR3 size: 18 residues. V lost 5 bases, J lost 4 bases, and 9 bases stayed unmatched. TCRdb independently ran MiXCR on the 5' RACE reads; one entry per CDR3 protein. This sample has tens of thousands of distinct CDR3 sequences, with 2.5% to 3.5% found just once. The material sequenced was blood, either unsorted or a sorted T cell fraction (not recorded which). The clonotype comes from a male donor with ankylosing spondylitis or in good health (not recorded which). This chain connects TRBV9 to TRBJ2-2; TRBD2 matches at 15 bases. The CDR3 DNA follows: TGTGCCAGCAGGCCTGGACTAGCGGGAGGGCCCGGCACCGGGGAGCTGTTTTTT. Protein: CASRPGLAGGPGTGELFF.